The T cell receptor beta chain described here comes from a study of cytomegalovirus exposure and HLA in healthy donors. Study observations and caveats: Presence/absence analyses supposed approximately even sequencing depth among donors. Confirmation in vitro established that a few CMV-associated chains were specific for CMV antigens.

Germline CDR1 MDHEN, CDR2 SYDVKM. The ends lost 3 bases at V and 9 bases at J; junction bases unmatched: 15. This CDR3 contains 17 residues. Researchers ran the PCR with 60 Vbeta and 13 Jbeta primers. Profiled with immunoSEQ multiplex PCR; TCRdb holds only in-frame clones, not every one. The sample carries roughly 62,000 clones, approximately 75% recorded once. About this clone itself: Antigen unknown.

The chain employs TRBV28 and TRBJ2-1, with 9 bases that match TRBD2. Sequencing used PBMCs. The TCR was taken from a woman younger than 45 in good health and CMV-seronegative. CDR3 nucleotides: TGTGCCAGCAGTTTCCCCACCGGACTAGCGACACAGGGTGAGCAGTTCTTC. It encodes CASSFPTGLATQGEQFF.